This record looks at one T cell receptor beta chain sequence and its context. What it binds is not known. Profiled with immunoSEQ multiplex PCR; TCRdb holds only in-frame clones, not every one. The table lists about 21,000 clones, 72% of them singletons. This entry belongs to a study of PD-1 blockade in classical Hodgkin lymphoma. Study outcomes and limitations: By C4D1 there was a significant rise in CD4+ TCR diversity but not in CD8+ TCR diversity.

The time point was: cycle 4 day 1 (C4D1), after 6 weeks of nivolumab. Every single patient, without exception, relapsed after autologous stem cell transplantation, and brentuximab vedotin exposure varied. With magnetic negative selection, CD4+ T cells were purified from PBMCs that had been thawed. The CDR3 totals 13 residues. V was cut by 5 bases and J by 5 bases, with 12 bases left in between. CDR1 and CDR2 from the germline V gene are MNHEY and SVGAGI. The sample was CD4+ T cells from blood, taken before the fourth cycle of nivolumab. The receptor comes from a human donor with classical Hodgkin lymphoma. The rearrangement uses TRBV6-5 and TRBJ1-1; D unresolved. CDR3 region: CASSHPGRTEAFF. The DNA of the CDR3 is TGTGCCAGCAGTCACCCCGGTAGAACTGAAGCTTTCTTT.